The clone carrying this TCR beta chain appeared a single time. Antigen unknown. This table comes from immunoSEQ multiplex PCR, and its TCRdb copy is limited to in-frame clones, with some not included. Of about 360,000 clones in the sample, about nine tenths were seen once. This entry comes from a study of cytomegalovirus exposure and HLA in healthy donors. Study in general: It was reported in a later analysis that the 90 to 150 validation repertoires used the same platform as the approximately 600 first-cohort repertoires. Findings and limits, study-wide: Subsequent analysis revealed that first-cohort TCR clusters tended to co-occur in the roughly 120 validation repertoires.

V was trimmed by 4 bases and J by 8 bases, leaving 13 bases between them. The CDR3 runs 13 residues. Germline V CDR1 and CDR2: MNHEY, SMNVEV (reference sequence). Sequenced input: PBMCs. This receptor was obtained from a woman between 18 and 29 years old in good health and CMV-seronegative. This chain connects TRBV27 to TRBJ2-3, with D possibly matching TRBD2 (6 bases). CDR3 residues: CASSSIQGGTQYF. For the CDR3, the DNA is TGTGCCAGCAGTTCGATTCAGGGAGGTACGCAGTATTTT.